These 17 T cell receptor beta chains were sequenced from one sample in a study of blood T cell repertoires in COVID-19. TCRdb's copy holds only in-frame clones and misses some; the assay was immunoSEQ multiplex PCR. The table records 250,000 to 300,000 clones, under 90% of them present only once. The source material was peripheral blood. The receptor set was obtained from a woman aged 55-75 years with active or convalescent COVID-19.

The gene calls are TRBV6-5 and TRBJ1-4; 7 bases are shared with TRBD1. The junction had 4 bases not matched to a gene; V was cut back by 8 bases and J by 4 bases. The CDR3 covers 13 residues. Germline V CDR1 and CDR2: MNHEY, SVGAGI. CDR3 region: CASQGVGNEKLFF. The CDR3 region has the DNA TGTGCCAGCCAGGGGGTGGGTAATGAAAAACTGTTTTTT.

The chain uses TRBV7-8 and TRBJ2-7; 9 bases are shared with TRBD1. Germline assignment: CDR1 SGHVS and CDR2 FQNEAQ. The CDR3 sequence is 13 residues long. Germline trimming cut 5 bases from V and 4 bases from J; bases unmatched to any gene: 3. CDR3 sequence: CASSRTGEYEQYF. In DNA form, the CDR3 reads TGTGCCAGCAGCCGGACAGGGGAATACGAGCAGTACTTC. Full variable domain (outside the CDR3, taken from reference TRBV7-8 and TRBJ2-7): GAGVSQSPRYKVAKRGQDVALRCDPISGHVSLFWYQQALGQGPEFLTYFQNEAQLDKSGLPSDRFFAERPEGSVSTLKIQRTQQEDSAVYLCASSRTGEYEQYFGPGTRLTVT.

The chain uses TRBV4-1 and TRBJ2-3; D is undetermined. The CDR3 loop spans 14 amino acids. V lost 0 bases to trimming and J lost 2 bases, with 6 bases between them. Germline V gene lookup returns CDR1 MGHRA and CDR2 YSYEKL. The CDR3, as DNA: TGCGCCAGCAGCCAAGATAGATCCACAGATACGCAGTATTTT. Translation gives CASSQDRSTDTQYF.

In DNA form, the CDR3 reads TGTGCCATCCCAGGCGCAGATACGCAGTATTTT. Translated: CAIPGADTQYF. The chain employs TRBV13 and TRBJ2-3; D remains ambiguous. In germline, CDR1 is PRHDT, CDR2 FYEKMQ (reference sequence). Trimming left V 10 bases short and J 4 bases short, with 9 bases between. The CDR3 runs to 11 residues.

This chain's CDR3 is CASSLDRLAGTDTQYF. The CDR3 DNA is TGTGCCAGCAGCCTCGACCGACTAGCGGGGACAGATACGCAGTATTTT. The chain has TRBV7-9 and TRBJ2-3; 11 bases line up with TRBD2. With 5 bases clipped from V and 3 bases from J, the junction kept 7 bases outside the gene matches. The CDR3 runs to 16 residues. The germline V gene encodes CDR1 SEHNR and CDR2 FQNEAQ (reference sequence).

The chain links TRBV4-3 to TRBJ1-2, with D possibly TRBD1 on 5 matching bases. The CDR3 consists of 13 residues. Germline V gene sequence: CDR1 LGHNA, CDR2 YSLEER. V was cut by 4 bases and J by 8 bases, with 14 bases left in between. The CDR3 spells CASSRDSGRGYTF. As DNA, the CDR3 is TGCGCCAGCAGCCGGGACTCAGGGCGGGGCTACACCTTC.

V is TRBV5-1 and J is TRBJ2-5, with 7 bases that match TRBD2. The CDR3 sequence is 16 residues long. V was pared by 0 bases and J by 5 bases, with 10 bases of the junction left unmatched. Germline CDR1 SGHRS, CDR2 YFSETQ. CDR3 in DNA: TGCGCCAGCAGCTTGGTAGCCCGGACTAGGGCGGAGACCCAGTACTTC. Amino acids: CASSLVARTRAETQYF. Full variable domain (outside the CDR3, taken from reference TRBV5-1 and TRBJ2-5): KAGVTQTPRYLIKTRGQQVTLSCSPISGHRSVSWYQQTPGQGLQFLFEYFSETQRNKGNFPGRFSGRQFSNSRSEMNVSTLELGDSALYLCASSLVARTRAETQYFGPGTRLLVL.

V is TRBV10-3 and J is TRBJ2-7; D might be TRBD2 (5 bases). V was pared by 0 bases and J by 7 bases, with 13 bases between. CDR3 length: 14 amino acids. Germline V gene sequence: CDR1 ENHRY, CDR2 SYGVKD. CDR3 sequence: CAISESTNSGEQYF. In DNA, the CDR3 is TGTGCCATCAGTGAGTCGACTAATTCCGGAGAGCAGTACTTC.

The chain carries TRBV19 and TRBJ1-1, with 7 bases identical to TRBD1. V lost 6 bases, J lost 4 bases, and 5 bases stayed unmatched. The germline CDR1 and CDR2 sequences are LNHDA and SQIVND (reference sequence). The CDR3 runs to 13 residues. In DNA, the CDR3 is TGTGCCAGTAGGAGACAGGGTACCACTGAAGCTTTCTTT. It is translated as CASRRQGTTEAFF.

The V gene is TRBV6-5, the J gene TRBJ1-6, with D maybe TRBD1 (5 bases). The germline V gene has CDR1 MNHEY and CDR2 SVGAGI. V lost 7 bases and J lost 7, with 14 bases in between. The CDR3 loop spans 14 amino acids. The CDR3 loop is CASKATGLNSPLHF. CDR3 DNA: TGTGCCAGCAAGGCAACAGGTCTAAATTCACCCCTCCACTTT.

The V call is TRBV18, the J call TRBJ2-4; 7 nucleotides match TRBD1. CDR1 is KGHSH and CDR2 is LQKENI in the germline V gene. This CDR3 comprises 15 residues. With 1 base clipped from V and 6 bases from J, the junction kept 6 bases outside the gene matches. The CDR3 DNA sequence: TGTGCCAGCTCACCACAGGGGACAGAAAGAAACATTCAGTACTTC. It codes for CASSPQGTERNIQYF.

In its sample, this clone was seen a few times. The chain carries TRBV7-3 and TRBJ2-2, with 12 nucleotides matching TRBD2. CDR3 length: 15 residues. The trim removed 7 bases at V and 4 bases at J, leaving 4 bases unmatched. The germline gives CDR1 SGHTA, CDR2 FQGTGA. The CDR3 DNA reads TGTGCCAGCACAACTAGCGGGGGGAGCACCGGGGAGCTGTTTTTT. Its protein is CASTTSGGSTGELFF.

This chain joins TRBV19 and TRBJ2-5, with 7 bases that match TRBD1. V lost 7 bases and J lost 2; bases outside the gene matches: 10. Per the germline V gene, CDR1 is LNHDA and CDR2 is SQIVND (reference sequence). The CDR3 has 15 amino acids. The CDR3 DNA is TGTGCCAGTATGGGGGTCAGGGGGAGTCAAGAGACCCAGTACTTC. Translating it yields CASMGVRGSQETQYF.

CDR3 sequence: CASSQMAGGNTEAFF. The DNA of the CDR3 is TGTGCCAGCAGCCAAATGGCAGGGGGGAACACTGAAGCTTTCTTT. The chain is built from TRBV3-1 (or the pseudogene TRBV3-2) and TRBJ1-1; TRBD1 agrees at 7 bases. The CDR3 has 15 amino acids. V lost 2 bases and J lost 1; bases outside the gene matches: 4. The germline gives CDR1 LGHDT, CDR2 YNNKEL (reference sequence).

The chain is built from TRBV4-3 and TRBJ1-4, with D perhaps matching TRBD1 (5 bases). The CDR3 loop spans 19 amino acids. Trimming shortened V by 0 bases and J by 7 bases, and 24 bases separated the two germline ends. CDR1 is LGHNA, CDR2 YSLEER, per germline. The CDR3 nucleotides are TGCGCCAGCAGCCAAGACTGGGCGACAGTCTCCACCCCAATTGAAAAACTGTTTTTT. Translated: CASSQDWATVSTPIEKLFF.

The rearrangement links TRBV10-3 to TRBJ2-7; 10 nucleotides match TRBD2. This CDR3 has 14 residues. Germline V gene lookup returns CDR1 ENHRY and CDR2 SYGVKD. V was pared by 6 bases and J by 4 bases, with 6 bases of the junction left unmatched. CDR3 in amino acids: CAIRRAGGYYEQYF. The CDR3, as DNA: TGTGCCATCAGAAGAGCGGGGGGGTATTACGAGCAGTACTTC.

J is TRBJ2-1 and V is TRBV7-8; 13 bases line up with TRBD2. This CDR3 has 15 residues. Germline V gene sequence: CDR1 SGHVS, CDR2 FQNEAQ. With V trimmed by 5 bases and J by 7 bases, 5 bases remained unmatched. CDR3: CASSPPGLAGNEQFF. DNA of the CDR3: TGTGCCAGCAGCCCCCCGGGACTAGCGGGGAATGAGCAGTTCTTC.